Listed here are 29 T cell receptor beta chains from one sample, sequenced in a study of cytomegalovirus exposure and HLA in healthy donors. Some clones are missing from TCRdb's copy, which holds only in-frame ones; the method was immunoSEQ multiplex PCR. The sample has about 130,000 clones, 75% to 90% seen once. Sequencing was carried out using PBMCs. These receptors were obtained from a woman younger than 35 in good health and CMV-seronegative.

This chain joins TRBV6-5 and TRBJ2-2; TRBD1 matches 7 bases. Looked up from germline, CDR1 is MNHEY and CDR2 is SVGAGI. The V and J ends lost 5 bases and 6 bases, in that order; junction bases with no gene match: 3. The CDR3 is 13 residues long. CDR3 sequence (DNA): TGTGCCAGCAGTCGCCAGGGGGCCGGGGAGCTGTTTTTT. Translated, it gives CASSRQGAGELFF.

CDR3 residues: CASTSTGGYQETQYF. The DNA of the CDR3 is TGTGCCAGCACCTCGACAGGGGGGTACCAAGAGACCCAGTACTTC. The chain is built from TRBV5-4 and TRBJ2-5; 9 nucleotides match TRBD1. Germline-derived CDR1 and CDR2 are SGHNT and YYREEE (reference sequence). The junction had 6 bases not matched to a gene; V was cut back by 6 bases and J by 0 bases. The CDR3 runs 15 residues.

This chain links TRBV14 with TRBJ1-3, with D perhaps TRBD1 (5 bases). Germline loops: CDR1 SGHDN, CDR2 FVKESK. There are 16 residues in the CDR3. V lost 1 base, J lost 0 bases, and 10 bases lay in between. CDR3 in DNA: TGTGCCAGCAGCCAAGTCGGCGGGGCCTCTGGAAACACCATATATTTT. It encodes CASSQVGGASGNTIYF.

This clone was seen only a few times. The CDR3 bases are TGTGCCAGCAGCCCAGATTCGACCTACGAGCAGTACTTC. Translated, it gives CASSPDSTYEQYF. The rearrangement joins TRBV7-8 to TRBJ2-7; D is undetermined. The germline V and J ends were trimmed by 5 bases and 2 bases, with 10 bases remaining between them. Germline V lookup: CDR1 SGHVS, CDR2 FQNEAQ. The CDR3 is 13 residues long.

This clone was observed a single time. This chain links TRBV6-4 with TRBJ2-1, with TRBD2 matching over 12 bases. The V gene end was trimmed by 2 bases and the J gene end by 7 bases; junction bases not matched to a gene: 3. Germline CDR1 MRHNA, CDR2 SNTAGT. This CDR3 is 15 amino acids long. The CDR3 protein is CASSDRLAGGNEQFF. For the CDR3, the DNA is TGTGCCAGCAGTGACCGGCTAGCGGGGGGGAATGAGCAGTTCTTC.

This clone appeared once. This chain connects TRBV6-5 to TRBJ1-2, with D perhaps matching TRBD1 (6 bases). V was pared by 6 bases and J by 4 bases, with 18 bases between. CDR3 size: 15 residues. Germline lookup yields CDR1 MNHEY and CDR2 SVGAGI. CDR3 loop: CASRKATGIGYGYTF. The CDR3, as DNA: TGTGCCAGCAGGAAAGCAACAGGGATCGGCTATGGCTACACCTTC.

The J gene is TRBJ2-7, the V gene TRBV28; D is perhaps TRBD2 (10 bases). The CDR3 is made up of 20 amino acids. Germline V gene lookup returns CDR1 MDHEN and CDR2 SYDVKM. Trimming took 8 bases from V and 1 from J, leaving 33 bases between them. CDR3 coding DNA: TGTGCCAGCCCCGGCCCGGGGGACAGGGAAAGCGGGAGGGGTTCCTACGAGCAGTACTTC. Translation: CASPGPGDRESGRGSYEQYF.

V gene TRBV19 combines with J gene TRBJ2-7; a possible D gene is TRBD2 (5 bases). The CDR3 has 13 residues. V was cut by 3 bases and J by 6 bases, with 12 bases left in between. Germline loops: CDR1 LNHDA, CDR2 SQIVND (reference sequence). CDR3 DNA sequence: TGTGCCAGTAGTATTGATCGGGGAGCCGAGCAGTACTTC. The encoded protein is CASSIDRGAEQYF.

This rearrangement joins TRBV11-2 to TRBJ2-1; tentatively, D is TRBD2 (6 bases). V lost 3 bases, J lost 4 bases, and 16 bases lay in between. This CDR3 has 16 residues. CDR1 and CDR2 from the germline V gene are SGHAT and FQNNGV. CDR3 loop: CASSFPWRAGYNEQFF. The CDR3 DNA follows: TGTGCCAGCAGCTTCCCTTGGAGGGCGGGTTACAATGAGCAGTTCTTC.

In its sample, this clone was seen once. The chain links TRBV27 to TRBJ2-1; 7 nucleotides match TRBD2. Germline V gene lookup returns CDR1 MNHEY and CDR2 SMNVEV (reference sequence). The CDR3 consists of 16 residues. Unmatched junction bases numbered 7, after V lost 2 bases and J lost 3 bases. The CDR3 is CASSLLGAGYYNEQFF. In DNA, the CDR3 is TGTGCCAGCAGTTTACTGGGAGCGGGATACTACAATGAGCAGTTCTTC.

This chain uses TRBV6-1 with TRBJ1-2; 7 bases are a match to TRBD1. The CDR3 is 13 amino acids. V trimming: 7 bases; J trimming: 8 bases; junction bases outside the gene matches: 10. CDR1 and CDR2 from the germline V gene are MNHNS and SASEGT. CDR3 coding DNA: TGTGCCAGCACCGCCCGGACAGGTCTGGGCTACACCTTC. Protein: CASTARTGLGYTF.

V usage is TRBV19 and J usage is TRBJ1-1; a possible D gene is TRBD1 (6 bases). The V and J ends lost 6 bases and 0 bases respectively, with 11 bases between them. The CDR3 contains 14 residues. Germline V lookup: CDR1 LNHDA, CDR2 SQIVND (reference sequence). CDR3 DNA: TGTGCCAGTAGGGGGGACACATTGAACACTGAAGCTTTCTTT. Residues: CASRGDTLNTEAFF. Combining the CDR3 with reference TRBV19 and TRBJ1-1 gives the whole variable domain DGGITQSPKYLFRKEGQNVTLSCEQNLNHDAMYWYRQDPGQGLRLIYYSQIVNDFQKGDIAEGYSVSREKKESFPLTVTSAQKNPTAFYLCASRGDTLNTEAFFGQGTRLTVV.

The chain employs TRBV5-6 and TRBJ1-2; the D is unclear. Germline V gives CDR1 SGHDT, CDR2 YYEEEE. The CDR3 is made up of 16 amino acids. The V and J ends lost 1 base and 0 bases respectively, with 13 bases between them. CDR3 DNA: TGTGCCAGCAGCTTGACTCCAGGCAAGACTAACTATGGCTACACCTTC. This codes for CASSLTPGKTNYGYTF.

This rearrangement joins TRBV6-1 to TRBJ1-1; tentatively, D is TRBD1 (5 bases). V lost 3 bases to trimming and J lost 13 bases, with 24 bases between them. This CDR3 region has 15 residues. Germline lookup yields CDR1 MNHNS and CDR2 SASEGT. CDR3: CASSDEGAATLSDFF. DNA for the CDR3: TGTGCCAGCAGTGACGAAGGGGCGGCCACACTGTCGGATTTCTTT.

V gene TRBV7-9 combines with J gene TRBJ1-2, with unresolved D. CDR1 and CDR2 (germline): SEHNR, FQNEAQ (reference sequence). V was pared by 4 bases and J by 2 bases, with 5 bases between. There are 12 residues in the CDR3. The CDR3 nucleotides are TGTGCCAGCAGCTCCTCCAACTATGGCTACACCTTC. Its translation: CASSSSNYGYTF.

The gene calls are TRBV7-8 and TRBJ2-7; TRBD2 agrees at 10 bases. Unmatched junction bases numbered 10, after V lost 2 bases and J lost 3 bases. The CDR3 contains 17 residues. The germline gives CDR1 SGHVS, CDR2 FQNEAQ. The CDR3 reads CASSLSAGTSAYYEQYF. As DNA, the CDR3 is TGTGCCAGCAGCTTATCGGCCGGGACTAGCGCCTACTACGAGCAGTACTTC. Complete variable domain (other parts from reference TRBV7-8 and TRBJ2-7): GAGVSQSPRYKVAKRGQDVALRCDPISGHVSLFWYQQALGQGPEFLTYFQNEAQLDKSGLPSDRFFAERPEGSVSTLKIQRTQQEDSAVYLCASSLSAGTSAYYEQYFGPGTRLTVT.

V gene TRBV5-6 combines with J gene TRBJ2-7; TRBD1 is a possible D gene (5 bases). V lost 7 bases and J 1 base, leaving 9 bases between the germline ends. Per germline, CDR1 SGHDT and CDR2 YYEEEE. This CDR3 spans 12 amino acids. The DNA for the CDR3 is TGTGCCAGCTCCCGACAGTCCTACGAGCAGTACTTC. Translating gives CASSRQSYEQYF.

V is TRBV2 and J is TRBJ2-7; 9 nucleotides align to TRBD2. With V trimmed by 6 bases and J by 4 bases, 10 bases remained unmatched. Germline V lookup: CDR1 SNHLY, CDR2 FYNNEI. The CDR3 is 15 residues long. The CDR3 reads CASRGGLARSYEQYF. Here the CDR3 DNA reads TGTGCCAGCAGAGGGGGACTAGCTAGATCGTACGAGCAGTACTTC.

The chain carries TRBV19 and TRBJ2-5; D perhaps matches TRBD2 (5 bases). The CDR3 contains 13 residues. Trimming left V 3 bases short and J 2 bases short, with 7 bases between. Germline CDR1 LNHDA, CDR2 SQIVND (reference sequence). CDR3: CASSIGLQETQYF. CDR3 DNA sequence: TGTGCCAGTAGTATTGGACTGCAAGAGACCCAGTACTTC.

The chain uses TRBV6-5 and TRBJ1-1, with D possibly matching TRBD1 (5 bases). There are 13 residues in the CDR3. Germline V gene sequence: CDR1 MNHEY, CDR2 SVGAGI. Trimming pared 0 bases from V and 4 bases from J, leaving 6 bases between. CDR3 sequence reads: CASSYSTVTEAFF. Here the CDR3 DNA reads TGTGCCAGCAGTTACTCGACAGTCACTGAAGCTTTCTTT.

The V call is TRBV6-5, the J call TRBJ1-1; 7 bases are a match to TRBD1. Germline V gene sequence: CDR1 MNHEY, CDR2 SVGAGI. The CDR3 runs 13 residues. V dropped 5 bases and J dropped 4; count of bases not matched to a gene: 4. The CDR3 protein is CASSLRQGTEAFF. CDR3 DNA sequence: TGTGCCAGCAGTCTAAGACAGGGCACTGAAGCTTTCTTT.

The chain is built from TRBV14 and TRBJ2-3; D call uncertain. CDR3 length equals 15 residues. The germline V and J ends were trimmed by 0 bases and 1 base, with 8 bases remaining between them. Germline V CDR1 and CDR2: SGHDN, FVKESK. The chain's CDR3 is CASSQDRLRTDTQYF. DNA of the CDR3: TGTGCCAGCAGCCAAGACAGGCTGCGCACAGATACGCAGTATTTT.

This clone appeared a single time. The chain employs TRBV5-1 and TRBJ1-1; 8 bases are a match to TRBD1. Looked up from germline, CDR1 is SGHRS and CDR2 is YFSETQ. The ends lost 3 bases at V and 0 bases at J; junction bases unmatched: 13. This CDR3 region has 18 residues. CDR3 sequence reads: CASSSHRHRGDMNTEAFF. For the CDR3, the DNA is TGCGCCAGCAGCTCCCACCGACACAGGGGGGATATGAACACTGAAGCTTTCTTT.

This clone occurred once. The gene calls are TRBV5-1 and TRBJ2-3; tentative D call: TRBD1 (5 bases). The germline CDR1 and CDR2 sequences are SGHRS and YFSETQ. The CDR3 contains 13 residues. Trimming left V 4 bases short and J 2 bases short, with 8 bases between. CDR3 loop: CASSVQDTDTQYF. Written as DNA, the CDR3 is TGCGCCAGCAGCGTACAGGACACAGATACGCAGTATTTT.

The chain uses TRBV4-2 and TRBJ1-1, with a tentative D call TRBD1 (5 bases). V was shortened by 1 base and J by 5 bases, with 8 bases between the two germline ends. Per the germline V gene, CDR1 is LGHNA and CDR2 is YNFKEQ. This CDR3 comprises 13 residues. The chain's CDR3 is CASSQAGPTEAFF. The DNA for the CDR3 is TGTGCCAGCAGCCAAGCAGGGCCTACTGAAGCTTTCTTT.

The V and J genes are TRBV6-4 and TRBJ1-1; 9 nucleotides line up with TRBD1. Unmatched junction bases numbered 8, after V lost 2 bases and J lost 4 bases. The CDR3 is 16 residues long. Per the germline V gene, CDR1 is MRHNA and CDR2 is SNTAGT. CDR3 region: CASSDSPGQGTTEAFF. The CDR3 nucleotides read TGTGCCAGCAGTGACAGCCCCGGACAGGGGACCACTGAAGCTTTCTTT.

The CDR3 DNA sequence: TGTGCCAGCAGTTTGGGACTAGCGGCAAATGAGCAGTTCTTC. Translated, it gives CASSLGLAANEQFF. J is TRBJ2-1 and V is TRBV27; 11 bases fit TRBD2. CDR1 and CDR2 (germline): MNHEY, SMNVEV (reference sequence). The CDR3 is 14 residues long. The V segment lost 3 bases and the J segment 7 bases; nucleotides outside the gene matches: 2.

The chain couples TRBV6-5 to TRBJ1-2; no clear D gene. V lost 3 bases to trimming and J lost 0 bases, with 5 bases between them. The CDR3 sequence is 13 residues long. Looked up from germline, CDR1 is MNHEY and CDR2 is SVGAGI. CDR3: CASSYSTNYGYTF. The CDR3, as DNA: TGTGCCAGCAGTTATTCCACTAACTATGGCTACACCTTC.

J is TRBJ1-2 and V is TRBV28, with 9 bases fitting TRBD1. The CDR3 totals 14 residues. CDR1 is MDHEN and CDR2 is SYDVKM in the germline V gene. With V trimmed by 2 bases and J by 7 bases, 5 bases remained unmatched. The CDR3 DNA follows: TGTGCCAGCAGTTTAATACAGGGGGCAAGTGGCTACACCTTC. Protein product: CASSLIQGASGYTF.